Listed below are T cell receptor beta chains from one sample, sequenced in a study of T cells in Graves' hyperthyroidism and ophthalmopathy. MiXCR was run by TCRdb on the multiplex PCR reads, yielding one entry per CDR3 protein. The data hold fewer than 900,000 distinct CDR3 sequences, with around 17% observed a single time. The material sequenced was blood. The receptors originated from a man between 18 and 35 years old with Graves' hyperthyroidism. Each CDR3 is given with its conserved first and last residue. A D gene is named only where the DNA matches it firmly. The listing skips clone size in some rows; elsewhere it reads once, few, many or a size class.

j_gene,v_gene,abundance,d_gene,CDR3nt,CDR3aa
TRBJ2-1,TRBV28,many,TRBD2,TGTGCCAGCAGTTTAGCCCTAGCGGACTACAATGAGCAGTTCTTC,CASSLALADYNEQFF
TRBJ2-7,TRBV7-9,once,NA,TGTGCCAGCAGCACGGACGGGTTTTCCTACGAGCAGTACTTC,CASSTDGFSYEQYF
TRBJ2-3,TRBV11-2,many,NA,TGTGCCAGCAGCTTCACCCAGGTATCCGCCCGGGCCGCAGATACGCAGTATTTT,CASSFTQVSARAADTQYF
TRBJ1-2,TRBV7-3,many,NA,TGTGCCAGCAGCCAGGGACGGATGGAAGGCTACACCTTC,CASSQGRMEGYTF
TRBJ1-1,TRBV20-1,many,NA,TGCAGTGCTAGAGTCGCCAGTGATATGAACACTGAAGCTTTCTTT,CSARVASDMNTEAFF
TRBJ2-3,TRBV6-1,many,NA,TGTGCCAGCAGTCAGGGACGGGCAGGGCTGGCAGATACGCAGTATTTT,CASSQGRAGLADTQYF
TRBJ1-2,TRBV6-2/TRBV6-3,few,NA,TGTGCCAGCAGTTACGAGCCCGGCTATGGCTACACCTTC,CASSYEPGYGYTF
TRBJ2-1,TRBV7-8,NA,NA,TGTGCCAGCAGAAACACCTACAGGGTCAACAATGAGCAGTTCTTC,CASRNTYRVNNEQFF
TRBJ2-3,TRBV28,many,NA,TGTGCCAGCAGTCCCTGGACAGCGACAGATACGCAGTATTTT,CASSPWTATDTQYF
TRBJ2-7,TRBV12-3/TRBV12-4,NA,TRBD2,TGTGCCAGCAGTTTTGGCGGGACTAGCGTTTACGAGCAGTACTTC,CASSFGGTSVYEQYF
TRBJ2-4,TRBV6-2/TRBV6-3,many,NA,TGTGCCAGCAGCCCTCAGACGGCGGGGAACATTCAGTACTTC,CASSPQTAGNIQYF
TRBJ2-5,TRBV7-2,many,NA,TGTGCCAGCAGCTTAGTTGTAGGGGAAGAGACCCAGTACTTC,CASSLVVGEETQYF
TRBJ1-3,TRBV5-4,NA,NA,TGTGCCAGCAGCTTGGGTCTGCGGCCGGACACCATATATTTT,CASSLGLRPDTIYF
TRBJ2-7,TRBV7-2,many,TRBD2,TGTGCCAGCAGCAAAGCGGGAAGTAGCTCCTACGAGCAGTACTTC,CASSKAGSSSYEQYF
TRBJ1-1,TRBV7-9,many,TRBD1,TGTGCCAGCAGCGAAACAGGGGTCACTGAAGCTTTCTTT,CASSETGVTEAFF
TRBJ2-1,TRBV28,NA,NA,TGTGCCAACAGTTTAAGGGGGGAGCAGTTCTTC,CANSLRGEQFF
TRBJ1-5,TRBV5-6,NA,TRBD1,TGTGCCAGCAGCTTGACAGGGGGCCTGGGAAGCAATCAGCCCCAGCATTTT,CASSLTGGLGSNQPQHF
TRBJ2-7,TRBV20-1,few,TRBD2,TGCAGTGCGGCGATCGTAGCGGGTCCTTCCTACGAGCAGTACTTC,CSAAIVAGPSYEQYF
TRBJ1-2,TRBV7-9,NA,NA,TGTGCCAGCAGGTCGGAAAGGGGGAGTGTGAGCTACACCTTC,CASRSERGSVSYTF
TRBJ2-7,TRBV20-1,many,TRBD2,TGCAGTGCTAGGGGGCAGGGACTAGGGAAGGACGAGCAGTACTTC,CSARGQGLGKDEQYF
TRBJ1-1,TRBV7-8,few,NA,TGTGCCAGCAGCTTAGACCGGACGAACACTGAAGCTTTCTTT,CASSLDRTNTEAFF
TRBJ1-1,TRBV6-1,many,TRBD1,TGTGCCAGCAGTGCAGACAGGGGGAACACTGAAGCTTTCTTT,CASSADRGNTEAFF
TRBJ2-7,TRBV4-1,NA,TRBD2,TGCGCCAGCAGCAGGGGACTAGCGAATTCCTACGAGCAGTACTTC,CASSRGLANSYEQYF
TRBJ2-1,TRBV10-3,NA,TRBD1,TGTGCCATCACTGCAGAACGGGACAGCTACAATGAGCAGTTCTTC,CAITAERDSYNEQFF
TRBJ2-1,TRBV27,NA,NA,TGTGCCAGCAGTCCCCCAGGGGGGCGGGGCATTGGGTCCTACAATGAGCAGTTCTTC,CASSPPGGRGIGSYNEQFF
TRBJ1-1,TRBV9,many,NA,TGTGCCAGCAGCGCCACCGGGGCGGGGGGAACTGAAGCTTTCTTT,CASSATGAGGTEAFF
TRBJ2-7,TRBV19,NA,NA,TGTGCCAGTAGTTCGAGCCAGGGGCTAGATGGGTACGAGCAGTACTTC,CASSSSQGLDGYEQYF
TRBJ2-2,TRBV20-1,few,NA,TGCAGTGCCAAAATGGCCGGCAGGGACACCGGGGAGCTGTTTTTT,CSAKMAGRDTGELFF
TRBJ2-7,TRBV12-3/TRBV12-4,many,TRBD1,TGTGCCAGCAGTCTCCGGGACAGCGGAGAGCAGTACTTC,CASSLRDSGEQYF
TRBJ1-1,TRBV10-1,NA,NA,TGCGCCAGCAAACGCAGGGTAGTGGACACTGAAGCTTTCTTT,CASKRRVVDTEAFF
TRBJ2-7,TRBV18,few,TRBD1,TGTGCCAGCTCCTCGGGACAGGGTGGTGGGAGCGTGAGCGAGCAGTACTTC,CASSSGQGGGSVSEQYF